Each of the 32 T cell receptor beta chains below was sequenced from the same sample in a study of immune evolution from preneoplasia to lung adenocarcinoma. Measured with immunoSEQ multiplex PCR; TCRdb has only the in-frame clones, and not every one. Of 9,500 to 10,000 clones in the sample, about 80% are singletons; the top ten hold 4.9%. Sequencing was performed on FFPE minimally invasive lung adenocarcinoma tissue. These receptors were collected from a person between 65 and 80 years old with lung adenocarcinoma. Some clones in this sample may be carry-over from other donors' samples.

The V gene is TRBV5-8, the J gene TRBJ2-2; D is possibly TRBD2 (5 bases). The V end was cut by 9 bases, the J end by 4 bases, with 13 bases between. The CDR3 has 13 residues. Germline lookup yields CDR1 SGHTS and CDR2 YDEGEE. CDR3 nucleotide sequence: TGTGCCATCCAGGCCCGGGGCACCGGGGAGCTGTTTTTT. It encodes CAIQARGTGELFF.

This clone was observed a handful of times. The gene calls are TRBV15 and TRBJ2-5; D gene unclear. The germline V gene encodes CDR1 LNHNV and CDR2 YYDKDF (reference sequence). V was shortened by 5 bases and J by 5 bases, with 12 bases between the two germline ends. The CDR3 sequence is 13 residues long. The CDR3 nucleotides read TGTGCCACCAGCGGGATAGCTGGGGAGACCCAGTACTTC. It translates to CATSGIAGETQYF. Complete variable domain (other parts from reference TRBV15 and TRBJ2-5): DAMVIQNPRYQVTQFGKPVTLSCSQTLNHNVMYWYQQKSSQAPKLLFHYYDKDFNNEADTPDNFQSRRPNTSFCFLDIRSPGLGDTAMYLCATSGIAGETQYFGPGTRLLVL.

This chain links TRBV11-2 with TRBJ2-7, with D uncertain. Trimming left V 0 bases short and J 3 bases short, with 9 bases between. Germline V gives CDR1 SGHAT, CDR2 FQNNGV. This CDR3 region has 14 residues. The CDR3 coding sequence is TGTGCCAGCAGCTTAGATCTTGGGGACTACGAGCAGTACTTC. This encodes CASSLDLGDYEQYF.

The chain's CDR3 is CASSQDGKFSYEQYF. CDR3 sequence (DNA): TGTGCCAGCAGTCAGGACGGGAAGTTCTCCTACGAGCAGTACTTC. The gene calls are TRBV25-1 and TRBJ2-5; D might be TRBD2 (5 bases). The DNA end is a closer match to TRBJ2-7, so the J assignment may be wrong. The CDR3 totals 15 residues. Germline-derived CDR1 and CDR2 are MGHDK and SYGVNS.

The chain's CDR3 is CASSVQGSEVNEQYF. CDR3 DNA sequence: TGTGCCAGCAGCGTACAGGGCTCTGAAGTAAACGAGCAGTACTTC. V and J are TRBV7-9 and TRBJ2-7; the D gene is possibly TRBD1 (6 bases). The germline V gene encodes CDR1 SEHNR and CDR2 FQNEAQ (reference sequence). Trimming cost V 5 bases and J 5 bases, with 19 bases left between them. The CDR3 runs to 15 residues.

The V call is TRBV5-1, the J call TRBJ2-1, with D possibly being TRBD1 or TRBD2 (5 bases each). The germline gives CDR1 SGHRS, CDR2 YFSETQ. V shed 0 bases and J shed 0 bases, with 7 bases lying between them. The CDR3 sequence is 15 residues long. The CDR3 loop is CASSLVGTSYNEQFF. The CDR3, as DNA: TGCGCCAGCAGCTTGGTGGGGACCTCCTACAATGAGCAGTTCTTC.

The sample holds one count of this clone. J is TRBJ2-7 and V is TRBV7-2, with D perhaps TRBD1 (6 bases). Germline values: CDR1 SGHTA, CDR2 FQGNSA. V lost 3 bases to trimming and J lost 4 bases, with 7 bases between them. The length of the CDR3 is 12 residues. The CDR3 coding sequence is TGTGCCAGCAGCTTGACAGGATACGAGCAGTACTTC. Translated: CASSLTGYEQYF.

The chain uses TRBV15 and TRBJ1-5; possibly TRBD1 for D (6 bases). This CDR3 has 17 amino acids. Trimming stripped 5 bases from V and 8 bases from J, with 25 bases between. Looked up from germline, CDR1 is LNHNV and CDR2 is YYDKDF (reference sequence). CDR3 sequence (DNA): TGTGCCACCAGCGGTGAGGGGGGGACGGGGACTATAGAGCCCCAGCATTTT. It translates to CATSGEGGTGTIEPQHF.

The genes are TRBV19 and TRBJ1-5; D call uncertain. Trimming left V 1 base short and J 10 bases short, with 14 bases between. Germline V gives CDR1 LNHDA, CDR2 SQIVND (reference sequence). The CDR3 runs 14 residues. CDR3 residues: CASSIGPRAGPQHF. As DNA, the CDR3 is TGTGCCAGTAGTATAGGGCCCCGGGCGGGTCCCCAGCATTTT.

The rearrangement joins TRBV14 to TRBJ1-3; D gene unclear. The V end lost 5 bases, the J end lost 0 bases, and 8 bases lay between the germline ends. Germline V gives CDR1 SGHDN, CDR2 FVKESK. This CDR3 has 14 amino acids. The CDR3 DNA sequence: TGTGCCAGCAGCAGGGTACACTCTGGAAACACCATATATTTT. Protein product: CASSRVHSGNTIYF.

The V gene is TRBV6-1, the J gene TRBJ1-5; maybe TRBD1 (5 bases). The CDR3 runs to 12 residues. The germline V gene encodes CDR1 MNHNS and CDR2 SASEGT. This chain's CDR3 is CVCQGLNQPQHF. The DNA for the CDR3 is TGTGTCTGTCAGGGACTCAATCAGCCCCAGCATTTT.

As for this clone: The junction differs from germline at one of its ends, possibly a read error. The rearrangement uses TRBV11-3 and TRBJ1-1; weak D call: TRBD1 (5 bases). The CDR3 extends over 13 amino acids. Germline CDR1 SGHNT, CDR2 YENEEA. In DNA form, the CDR3 reads TGTGCCAGCAGCCCCCAGACGGACACCGAAGCTTTCTTT. Translating gives CASSPQTDTEAFF.

The chain has TRBV5-6 and TRBJ1-6, with D possibly matching TRBD1 (5 bases). The V gene's germline CDR1 is SGHDT and CDR2 YYEEEE. The V gene lost 5 bases and the J gene lost 11 bases, with 17 bases spanning the gap. The CDR3 spans 14 residues. CDR3 sequence: CASRSGRGEAPLHF. For the CDR3, the DNA is TGTGCCAGCAGAAGCGGCCGGGGGGAAGCACCCCTCCACTTT. The full variable domain, its missing parts supplied by reference TRBV5-6 and TRBJ1-6, is DAGVTQSPTHLIKTRGQQVTLRCSPKSGHDTVSWYQQALGQGPQFIFQYYEEEERQRGNFPDRFSGHQFPNYSSELNVNALLLGDSALYLCASRSGRGEAPLHFGNGTRLTVT.

The sample holds one count of this clone. The gene calls are TRBV20-1 and TRBJ2-5; D is uncertain. Between the trimmed V and J ends, which lost 6 bases and 4 bases, there was a span of 9 bases. Germline loops: CDR1 DFQATT, CDR2 SNEGSKA (reference sequence). The CDR3 is 11 amino acids. This CDR3 is CSARAGETQYF. Here the CDR3 DNA reads TGCAGTGCCCGGGCCGGAGAGACCCAGTACTTC.

V usage is TRBV4-1 and J usage is TRBJ2-3; 8 bases map to TRBD1. Germline V gene sequence: CDR1 MGHRA, CDR2 YSYEKL. This CDR3 has 16 amino acids. The J segment lost 3 bases and the V segment lost 1 base, leaving 6 bases of the junction unmatched. The CDR3 region is CASSQGQGFGTDTQYF. The CDR3 DNA reads TGCGCCAGCAGCCAAGGACAGGGGTTTGGGACAGATACGCAGTATTTT.

The chain joins TRBV7-8 to TRBJ2-7, with 9 bases lining up with TRBD1. Germline CDR1 is SGHVS and CDR2 is FQNEAQ. The CDR3 totals 14 residues. Trimming removed 5 bases from V and 5 bases from J; junction bases left unmatched: 7. The CDR3 region has the DNA TGTGCCAGCAGCAACCGGGACAGGGTAAACGAGCAGTACTTC. Translated: CASSNRDRVNEQYF. Complete variable domain (other parts from reference TRBV7-8 and TRBJ2-7): GAGVSQSPRYKVAKRGQDVALRCDPISGHVSLFWYQQALGQGPEFLTYFQNEAQLDKSGLPSDRFFAERPEGSVSTLKIQRTQQEDSAVYLCASSNRDRVNEQYFGPGTRLTVT.

The rearrangement links TRBV18 to TRBJ1-1, with D tentatively TRBD1 (5 bases). V was shortened by 6 bases and J by 1 base, with 9 bases between the two germline ends. CDR1 is KGHSH and CDR2 is LQKENI in the germline V gene. The CDR3 runs 13 residues. CDR3 loop: CASSRARNTEAFF. The CDR3 nucleotides read TGTGCCAGCTCCAGGGCCCGGAACACTGAAGCTTTCTTT.

The chain joins TRBV27 to TRBJ1-5; D ambiguous. Trimming pared 11 bases from V and 8 bases from J, leaving 13 bases between. Germline V gene sequence: CDR1 MNHEY, CDR2 SMNVEV (reference sequence). The CDR3 covers 11 residues. Here the CDR3 reads CAAVGREPQHF. The CDR3 DNA reads as TGTGCCGCAGTGGGAAGGGAGCCCCAGCATTTT.

V gene TRBV7-2 combines with J gene TRBJ1-4, with D unresolved. V lost 0 bases to trimming and J lost 5 bases, with 7 bases between them. The CDR3 consists of 14 residues. Germline lookup yields CDR1 SGHTA and CDR2 FQGNSA. For the CDR3, the DNA is TGTGCCAGCAGCTTAGCGCGGGGAAATGAAAAACTGTTTTTT. Residues: CASSLARGNEKLFF.

J is TRBJ1-3 and V is TRBV4-1; TRBD1 might be the D (5 bases). Germline assignment: CDR1 MGHRA and CDR2 YSYEKL. V lost 0 bases, J lost 2 bases, and 8 bases lay in between. The length of the CDR3 is 15 residues. The CDR3 bases are TGCGCCAGCAGCCAAGAAAGGACAACTGGAAACACCATATATTTT. Protein product: CASSQERTTGNTIYF.

The CDR3 nucleotides read TGTGCCAGCAGCCTCCGGGGTAGCGGGGCTGAGACCCAGTACTTC. Protein product: CASSLRGSGAETQYF. The chain combines TRBV7-2 with TRBJ2-5; 8 positions match TRBD2. This CDR3 is 15 amino acids long. The junction had 10 bases not matched to a gene; V was cut back by 5 bases and J by 5 bases. CDR1 and CDR2 (germline): SGHTA, FQGNSA.

The rearrangement joins TRBV28 to TRBJ1-2; the D is unclear. The CDR3 spans 12 residues. V lost 5 bases and J 7 bases, leaving 11 bases between the germline ends. Per germline, CDR1 MDHEN and CDR2 SYDVKM. CDR3 amino acids: CASSEEEGGYTF. DNA of the CDR3: TGTGCCAGCAGTGAGGAGGAAGGTGGCTACACCTTC.

The V call is TRBV2, the J call TRBJ1-1, with D unclear. In germline, CDR1 is SNHLY, CDR2 FYNNEI. The length of the CDR3 is 11 residues. The ends were cut back, 2 bases at V and 11 bases at J, with 9 bases in the middle. The CDR3 coding sequence is TGTGCCAGCAGTGAATCCGATCTGGCTTTCTTT. Translating it yields CASSESDLAFF.

The chain recombines TRBV6-1 with TRBJ1-2; TRBD1 is a possible D gene (6 bases). The CDR3 covers 15 residues. Trimming removed 1 base from V and 3 bases from J, with 12 bases in between. Germline CDR1 and CDR2: MNHNS and SASEGT. This CDR3 reads CASSEEVGGDYGYTF. The CDR3 DNA follows: TGTGCCAGCAGTGAAGAAGTAGGGGGAGACTATGGCTACACCTTC.

The chain uses TRBV6-5 and TRBJ1-2; D call uncertain. The ends were cut back, 6 bases at V and 4 bases at J, with 9 bases in the middle. The CDR3 sequence is 12 residues long. Germline loops: CDR1 MNHEY, CDR2 SVGAGI. The CDR3 loop is CASSHDGYGYTF. In nucleotides, the CDR3 is TGTGCCAGCAGCCACGATGGCTATGGCTACACCTTC.

The chain employs TRBV29-1 and TRBJ1-4, with no clear D. The CDR3 loop spans 10 amino acids. Per the germline V gene, CDR1 is SQVTM and CDR2 is ANQGSEA. Between the trimmed V and J ends, which lost 6 bases and 13 bases, there was a span of 12 bases. Written as DNA, the CDR3 is TGCAGCGTGTGGAGAGGGATACTGTTTTTT. This encodes CSVWRGILFF.

The rearrangement links TRBV7-9 to TRBJ1-4, with TRBD1 matching 7 bases. Germline CDR1 reads SEHNR; CDR2 reads FQNEAQ (reference sequence). CDR3 size: 17 residues. V shed 1 base and J 4 bases; nucleotides not matched to a gene: 9. Written as DNA, the CDR3 is TGTGCCAGCAGCTTAGGACAGGGCCAGGGGGTTAATGAAAAACTGTTTTTT. This gives the protein CASSLGQGQGVNEKLFF.

This chain connects TRBV6-6 to TRBJ1-4; TRBD1 is a possible D gene (6 bases). Germline V lookup: CDR1 MNHNY, CDR2 SVGAGI (reference sequence). The V gene lost 7 bases and the J gene lost 6 bases, with 21 bases spanning the gap. The CDR3 contains 16 residues. CDR3 sequence: CASTVQGSIGDEKLFF. CDR3 DNA sequence: TGTGCCAGCACCGTACAGGGTAGTATAGGGGATGAAAAACTGTTTTTT.

In this sample, this clone turned up once. The V gene is TRBV7-3, the J gene TRBJ2-1, with TRBD1 matching 8 bases. This CDR3 is 15 amino acids long. V was clipped by 2 bases and J by 4 bases; unmatched bases: 4. Germline V gene lookup returns CDR1 SGHTA and CDR2 FQGTGA. The CDR3 nucleotides read TGTGCCAGCAGCTTATTCCGGACAGGGTACAATGAGCAGTTCTTC. Protein: CASSLFRTGYNEQFF.

The sample holds a few counts of this clone. V and J are TRBV30 and TRBJ2-5; D not certain. Germline CDR1 and CDR2: GTSNPN and SVGIG (reference sequence). CDR3 size: 12 residues. V lost 4 bases and J lost 2, with 8 bases in between. CDR3 DNA sequence: TGTGCCTGGAAAGGGTTTCAAGAGACCCAGTACTTC. Residues: CAWKGFQETQYF.

This sequence joins TRBV7-9 and TRBJ2-7; 7 positions match TRBD1. The CDR3 has 15 amino acids. V was pared by 0 bases and J by 4 bases, with 6 bases of the junction left unmatched. Germline V gene lookup returns CDR1 SEHNR and CDR2 FQNEAQ (reference sequence). CDR3 sequence reads: CASSLAQAGGYEQYF. The CDR3 nucleotides read TGTGCCAGCAGCTTAGCGCAGGCAGGGGGTTACGAGCAGTACTTC.

The chain carries TRBV5-4 and TRBJ2-1, with TRBD1 identical over 12 bases. Germline lookup yields CDR1 SGHNT and CDR2 YYREEE (reference sequence). The CDR3 is made up of 16 amino acids. The V and J ends lost 5 bases and 8 bases, in that order; junction bases with no gene match: 11. In nucleotides, the CDR3 is TGTGCCAGCAGAGGGGCCCCGGGACAGGGGGCATATGAGCAGTTCTTC. It translates to CASRGAPGQGAYEQFF. The full variable domain, its missing parts supplied by reference TRBV5-4 and TRBJ2-1, is ETGVTQSPTHLIKTRGQQVTLRCSSQSGHNTVSWYQQALGQGPQFIFQYYREEENGRGNFPPRFSGLQFPNYSSELNVNALELDDSALYLCASRGAPGQGAYEQFFGPGTRLTVL.